These 27 T cell receptor beta chains were sequenced from one sample in a study of OX40 agonist ivuxolimab in advanced cancers. Measured with immunoSEQ multiplex PCR; TCRdb has only the in-frame clones, and not every one. Of about 99,000 clones listed, less than 95% are singletons. The sample here was CD4+ or CD8+ T cells sorted from blood, taken in a trial of the OX40 agonist ivuxolimab. The receptors come from an adult with an advanced solid tumor such as melanoma, head and neck, liver or kidney cancer.

This clone was picked up one time. The chain couples TRBV7-8 to TRBJ1-2, with a possible D match to TRBD1 (6 bases). V lost 5 bases and J lost 5, with 18 bases in between. The CDR3 totals 15 residues. Germline V lookup: CDR1 SGHVS, CDR2 FQNEAQ. This chain's CDR3 is CASSPRTGGPYGYTF. The DNA for the CDR3 is TGTGCCAGCAGCCCAAGGACGGGGGGGCCGTATGGCTACACCTTC.

The gene calls are TRBV7-9 and TRBJ1-1, with D possibly TRBD1 on 5 matching bases. The CDR3 spans 17 residues. The V gene's germline CDR1 is SEHNR and CDR2 FQNEAQ (reference sequence). Between the trimmed V and J ends, which lost 3 bases and 0 bases, there was a span of 17 bases. Written as DNA, the CDR3 is TGTGCCAGCAGCTTGGGGCGACAGACGTCCATGAACACTGAAGCTTTCTTT. The encoded protein is CASSLGRQTSMNTEAFF.

The table lists this clone with a count of one. V and J are TRBV6-5 and TRBJ1-4; the D is unclear. The ends were cut back, 6 bases at V and 3 bases at J, with 14 bases in the middle. The CDR3 covers 15 residues. Germline assignment: CDR1 MNHEY and CDR2 SVGAGI. The CDR3 DNA follows: TGTGCCAGCAGGGCGATGGGATCACCTAATGAAAAACTGTTTTTT. Translated, it gives CASRAMGSPNEKLFF.

J is TRBJ2-2 and V is TRBV9, with a weak D call TRBD2 (5 bases). Germline values: CDR1 SGDLS, CDR2 YYNGEE. The CDR3 contains 19 residues. Trimming pared 1 base from V and 0 bases from J, leaving 19 bases between. The CDR3 DNA follows: TGTGCCAGCAGCGTACCTAGGATACGGACTCGCTCGAACACCGGGGAGCTGTTTTTT. It codes for CASSVPRIRTRSNTGELFF.

As DNA, the CDR3 is TGCGCCAGCAGCTCCGTTCCAGCGGACTACAATGAGCAGTTCTTC. This codes for CASSSVPADYNEQFF. The chain recombines TRBV5-1 with TRBJ2-1; D might be TRBD2 (5 bases). CDR1 and CDR2 from the germline V gene are SGHRS and YFSETQ. Trimming left V 3 bases short and J 3 bases short, with 13 bases between. CDR3 size: 15 residues.

CDR3 loop: CASSPPSSSYNEQFF. For the CDR3, the DNA is TGTGCCAGTAGTCCCCCTTCCTCCTCCTACAATGAGCAGTTCTTC. This rearrangement joins TRBV19 to TRBJ2-1; D is undetermined. V was clipped by 5 bases and J by 0 bases, with 11 bases between them. CDR1 is LNHDA, CDR2 SQIVND, per germline (reference sequence). The CDR3 spans 15 residues.

This chain connects TRBV5-1 to TRBJ2-1, with 9 bases matching TRBD2. The V gene end was trimmed by 0 bases and the J gene end by 4 bases; junction bases not matched to a gene: 11. The CDR3 extends over 18 amino acids. In germline, CDR1 is SGHRS, CDR2 YFSETQ. CDR3 sequence reads: CASSLGWASGIRYNEQFF. The CDR3 DNA sequence: TGCGCCAGCAGCTTGGGATGGGCTAGCGGGATAAGGTACAATGAGCAGTTCTTC.

The CDR3 coding sequence is TGTGCCAGCAGCTCGGTGAACACTGAAGCTTTCTTT. Translated: CASSSVNTEAFF. This chain links TRBV5-4 with TRBJ1-1; no clear D gene. Trimming shortened V by 3 bases and J by 0 bases, and 3 bases separated the two germline ends. Germline V gene sequence: CDR1 SGHNT, CDR2 YYREEE (reference sequence). This CDR3 is 12 amino acids long.

The V and J genes are TRBV5-6 and TRBJ2-3, with D unclear. Trimming removed 2 bases at V and 4 bases at J, with 11 bases between. The germline gives CDR1 SGHDT, CDR2 YYEEEE. CDR3 length: 14 amino acids. The CDR3 region has the DNA TGTGCCAGCAGCTTATTCCCCCCAGCAGATACGCAGTATTTT. Translation: CASSLFPPADTQYF.

The chain joins TRBV7-2 to TRBJ2-3; the D is unclear. This CDR3 is built from 15 residues. Germline CDR1 reads SGHTA; CDR2 reads FQGNSA. Trimming left V 5 bases short and J 1 base short, with 13 bases between. The CDR3 protein is CASSQTTKGTDTQYF. The CDR3 nucleotides are TGTGCCAGCAGCCAAACTACGAAGGGCACAGATACGCAGTATTTT.

The V call is TRBV27, the J call TRBJ2-1; D tentatively reads TRBD1 or TRBD2 (5 bases each). CDR3 length: 15 amino acids. Per germline, CDR1 MNHEY and CDR2 SMNVEV (reference sequence). V was cut by 6 bases and J by 0 bases, with 12 bases left in between. CDR3 DNA: TGTGCCAGCAGGGGGACCCGCCGCTCCTACAATGAGCAGTTCTTC. The encoded protein is CASRGTRRSYNEQFF.

V usage is TRBV6-1 and J usage is TRBJ2-7; D is undetermined. V dropped 3 bases and J dropped 5 bases, with 8 bases sitting between them. Germline V gives CDR1 MNHNS, CDR2 SASEGT. CDR3 size: 12 residues. CDR3 in DNA: TGTGCCAGCAGTGATTCGAGAAACGAGCAGTACTTC. This codes for CASSDSRNEQYF.

This clone was recorded only once. The chain couples TRBV5-1 to TRBJ2-1; the D gene is possibly TRBD1 (5 bases). The ends were cut back, 4 bases at V and 3 bases at J, with 14 bases in the middle. The CDR3 runs to 15 residues. The germline V gene has CDR1 SGHRS and CDR2 YFSETQ. In DNA form, the CDR3 reads TGCGCCAGCAGCAAGGCACAGGTGAGCTACAATGAGCAGTTCTTC. It yields the protein CASSKAQVSYNEQFF. Drawing the rest from reference TRBV5-1 and TRBJ2-1, the complete variable domain is KAGVTQTPRYLIKTRGQQVTLSCSPISGHRSVSWYQQTPGQGLQFLFEYFSETQRNKGNFPGRFSGRQFSNSRSEMNVSTLELGDSALYLCASSKAQVSYNEQFFGPGTRLTVL.

The chain employs TRBV18 and TRBJ2-3; D perhaps matches TRBD2 (5 bases). V lost 1 base, J lost 0 bases, and 14 bases lay in between. The CDR3 is 17 amino acids. Germline V CDR1 and CDR2: KGHSH, LQKENI. DNA of the CDR3: TGTGCCAGCTCACCACGGCAACTAGAGACTAGCACAGATACGCAGTATTTT. Translated, it gives CASSPRQLETSTDTQYF.

This chain links TRBV5-5 with TRBJ2-5; D is perhaps TRBD2 (7 bases). The CDR3 is made up of 16 amino acids. V was cut by 4 bases and J by 0 bases, with 16 bases left in between. Germline values: CDR1 SGHKS, CDR2 YYEKEE (reference sequence). DNA of the CDR3: TGTGCCAGCAGCAAGGGGGGGGAGCGGTACCAAGAGACCCAGTACTTC. Translating gives CASSKGGERYQETQYF.

For the CDR3, the DNA is TGTGCCAGCAGGGTACCTGGGGCGGCCGGGGCGACCCAGTACTTC. The encoded protein is CASRVPGAAGATQYF. The chain is built from TRBV6-1 and TRBJ2-5; D may correspond to TRBD1 or TRBD2 (5 bases each). This CDR3 has 15 amino acids. V gave up 6 bases and J gave up 7 bases, with 21 bases separating them. Germline V lookup: CDR1 MNHNS, CDR2 SASEGT.

This chain uses TRBV13 with TRBJ1-2; D perhaps matches TRBD1 (5 bases). This CDR3 comprises 13 residues. V was pared by 4 bases and J by 2 bases, with 8 bases between. The germline CDR1 and CDR2 sequences are PRHDT and FYEKMQ (reference sequence). The CDR3 protein is CASSSGTNYGYTF. The CDR3 nucleotides are TGTGCCAGCAGCTCCGGGACCAACTATGGCTACACCTTC.

The gene calls are TRBV28 and TRBJ1-5; TRBD1 might be the D (5 bases). In germline, CDR1 is MDHEN, CDR2 SYDVKM. Between the trimmed V and J ends, which lost 2 bases and 3 bases, there was a span of 8 bases. The CDR3 is 14 residues long. For the CDR3, the DNA is TGTGCCAGCAGTTTAGCAGGGCCCAATCAGCCCCAGCATTTT. Its protein is CASSLAGPNQPQHF.

The V gene is TRBV2, the J gene TRBJ1-6, with D possibly matching TRBD1 (6 bases). V lost 8 bases, J lost 7 bases, and 18 bases lay in between. Germline assignment: CDR1 SNHLY and CDR2 FYNNEI. The CDR3 runs to 15 residues. CDR3 sequence (DNA): TGTGCCAGCGGTAACAGGGCCGGGGAAAATTCACCCCTCCACTTT. Translated: CASGNRAGENSPLHF.

The rearrangement uses TRBV18 and TRBJ2-3; D unresolved. In germline, CDR1 is KGHSH, CDR2 LQKENI. V lost 0 bases to trimming and J lost 6 bases, with 4 bases between them. This CDR3 region has 12 residues. CDR3 DNA sequence: TGTGCCAGCTCACCACCGGGGGATACGCAGTATTTT. Translated, it gives CASSPPGDTQYF.

This chain uses TRBV6-5 with TRBJ1-5; no clear D gene. The CDR3 totals 14 residues. V lost 6 bases, J lost 4 bases, and 13 bases lay in between. Germline values: CDR1 MNHEY, CDR2 SVGAGI. Here the CDR3 reads CASSGESGNQPQHF. The CDR3 DNA follows: TGTGCCAGCAGCGGGGAGTCGGGAAATCAGCCCCAGCATTTT.

This CDR3 reads CASSQLAQWDGYTF. The CDR3 DNA reads TGTGCCAGCTCTCAACTGGCACAATGGGATGGCTACACCTTC. This chain joins TRBV28 and TRBJ1-2; D is unclear. This CDR3 comprises 14 residues. V dropped 8 bases and J dropped 6 bases, with 19 bases sitting between them. Germline lookup yields CDR1 MDHEN and CDR2 SYDVKM.

The rearrangement joins TRBV7-9 to TRBJ1-1, with a weak D call TRBD1 (6 bases). Germline lookup yields CDR1 SEHNR and CDR2 FQNEAQ (reference sequence). This CDR3 comprises 13 residues. The V end lost 6 bases, the J end lost 6 bases, and 14 bases lay between the germline ends. In nucleotides, the CDR3 is TGTGCCAGCAGACGAGGACAGCCTTCTGAAGCTTTCTTT. It specifies CASRRGQPSEAFF.

This clone was seen a single time. V usage is TRBV5-8 and J usage is TRBJ2-3; TRBD2 matches 11 bases. J lost 2 bases, V lost 5 bases, and 7 bases had no gene match. The germline V gene encodes CDR1 SGHTS and CDR2 YDEGEE. CDR3 size: 16 residues. The CDR3 DNA is TGTGCCAGCAGTAAAATGACTAGCGGGGACACAGATACGCAGTATTTT. It specifies CASSKMTSGDTDTQYF.

With regard to this clone: The same CDR3 also results from other DNA sequences found in this sample. The rearrangement links TRBV6-5 to TRBJ1-1, with TRBD1 as a possible D gene (6 bases). The CDR3 runs 12 residues. From germline, CDR1 is MNHEY and CDR2 SVGAGI. V dropped 6 bases and J dropped 3 bases, with 8 bases sitting between them. The CDR3 DNA sequence: TGTGCCAGCAGCTACAGGGACACTGAAGCTTTCTTT. Its protein product is CASSYRDTEAFF.

CDR3 DNA: TGTGCCAGCAGCTTGGGAGGGACTAGCGGGAGGGTGTTAAATGAGCAGTTCTTC. Amino acids: CASSLGGTSGRVLNEQFF. The rearrangement joins TRBV7-8 to TRBJ2-1; 16 nucleotides agree with TRBD2. Germline loops: CDR1 SGHVS, CDR2 FQNEAQ. The junction had 9 bases not matched to a gene; V was cut back by 3 bases and J by 7 bases. This CDR3 region has 18 residues.

About this clone itself: In the same sample, other DNA sequences code for this CDR3. This chain uses TRBV14 with TRBJ1-1, with D hard to call. This CDR3 is 16 amino acids long. V was cut by 0 bases and J by 3 bases, with 14 bases left in between. Looked up from germline, CDR1 is SGHDN and CDR2 is FVKESK. Written as DNA, the CDR3 is TGTGCCAGCAGCCAAGAGGTACGTCGGAGGGACACTGAAGCTTTCTTT. It encodes CASSQEVRRRDTEAFF. The full variable domain, its missing parts supplied by reference TRBV14 and TRBJ1-1, is EAGVTQFPSHSVIEKGQTVTLRCDPISGHDNLYWYRRVMGKEIKFLLHFVKESKQDESGMPNNRFLAERTGGTYSTLKVQPAELEDSGVYFCASSQEVRRRDTEAFFGQGTRLTVV.